This is a list of T cell receptor beta chains from one sample in a study of regulatory and conventional T cells in RAG deficiency. Assay used: immunoSEQ multiplex PCR; TCRdb lists only in-frame clones, some missing. The sample holds approximately 8,500 clones; around 81% are singletons and the top ten take about 34%. These data are also associated with another study on regulatory T cells.

Source material: CD8+ T cells sorted from blood. These receptors were obtained from a human donor in good health. CDR3s include the opening cysteine and the closing phenylalanine or tryptophan. The D gene is left open where the match is weak. Size is stated for part of the rows, as once, few or many counts, or as a class when the clone is expanded.

j_call d_call clone_size v_call cdr3_aa cdr3_nt
TRBJ2-6 TRBD2 NA TRBV4-1 CASSQGEGSGANVLTF TGCGCCAGCAGCCAGGGGGAGGGCTCTGGGGCCAACGTCCTGACTTTC
TRBJ2-3 NA NA TRBV5-1 CASSLTRAADTQYF TGCGCCAGCAGCTTGACCAGGGCAGCAGATACGCAGTATTTT
TRBJ2-1 TRBD2 NA TRBV5-4 CASSGPGLAGGSYNEQFF TGTGCCAGCAGCGGACCGGGACTAGCGGGGGGATCCTACAATGAGCAGTTCTTC
TRBJ1-1 TRBD1 NA TRBV29-1 CSVEGQGMSEAFF TGCAGCGTTGAAGGACAGGGGATGTCCGAAGCTTTCTTT
TRBJ2-1 NA few TRBV19 CASAGTSNNEQFF TGTGCCAGTGCCGGGACATCCAATAATGAGCAGTTCTTC
TRBJ2-1 NA NA TRBV28 CASSLDYSSYNEQFF TGTGCCAGCAGCCTAGACTACAGCTCCTACAATGAGCAGTTCTTC
TRBJ1-4 NA NA TRBV21-1 CAGGARSTELFF TGTGCCGGAGGGGCCAGGTCGACGGAACTGTTTTTT
TRBJ2-3 NA NA TRBV9 CASSVTPPTDTQYF TGTGCCAGCAGCGTAACCCCCCCCACAGATACGCAGTATTTT
TRBJ2-7 NA NA TRBV5-6 CASSLGDPSLEQYF TGTGCCAGCAGCTTGGGGGATCCCTCCCTGGAGCAGTACTTC
TRBJ2-7 TRBD2 NA TRBV27 CASSSIAGGTSYEQYF TGTGCCAGCAGTTCCATAGCGGGAGGCACCTCCTACGAGCAGTACTTC
TRBJ2-1 NA NA TRBV7-8 CASSLNLARTNNEQFF TGTGCCAGCAGCTTAAACCTCGCTAGAACAAACAATGAGCAGTTCTTC
TRBJ2-3 TRBD1 NA TRBV4-2 CASSLTGGGTDTQYF TGTGCCAGCAGCCTGACAGGGGGCGGCACAGATACGCAGTATTTT
TRBJ2-2 TRBD1 NA TRBV6-5 CASSYLTGMNTGELFF TGTGCCAGCAGTTACCTGACAGGGATGAACACCGGGGAGCTGTTTTTT
TRBJ2-7 NA NA TRBV7-9 CASSSQGVDYEQYF TGTGCCAGCAGCTCGCAGGGAGTCGACTACGAGCAGTACTTC
TRBJ2-7 NA NA TRBV29-1 CSVEDSSYEQYF TGCAGCGTTGAAGATAGTTCCTACGAGCAGTACTTC
TRBJ1-2 TRBD1 NA TRBV4-1 CASSQGTGMDGYTF TGCGCCAGCAGCCAAGGGACAGGGATGGATGGCTACACCTTC
TRBJ2-7 NA once TRBV7-9 CASSLGYGSEQYF TGTGCCAGCAGCTTAGGATATGGCTCCGAGCAGTACTTC
TRBJ1-1 NA once TRBV9 CASSVEGGLNTEAFF TGTGCCAGCAGCGTAGAAGGGGGGCTGAACACTGAAGCTTTCTTT
TRBJ2-1 NA NA TRBV30 CAWSVRHGPYNEQFF TGTGCCTGGAGTGTACGACACGGCCCCTACAATGAGCAGTTCTTC
TRBJ2-1 NA once TRBV7-2 CASSPGGDYNEQFF TGTGCCAGCAGCCCAGGTGGGGACTACAATGAGCAGTTCTTC
TRBJ2-3 NA few TRBV5-6 CASRLLEGWGDTQYF TGTGCCAGCAGGTTGCTAGAAGGGTGGGGAGATACGCAGTATTTT
TRBJ1-5 NA few TRBV28 CASRYWVSQPQHF TGTGCCAGCAGATACTGGGTATCTCAGCCCCAGCATTTT
TRBJ2-7 NA once TRBV19 CASSPAGGFSYEQYF TGTGCCAGTAGCCCCGCAGGAGGGTTCTCCTACGAGCAGTACTTC